This T cell receptor (beta chain) was sequenced in a study of CD8+CD57+ T cells in acquired aplastic anemia. As for the study in general: When averaged, DNA from sorted CD4+ and CD8+ cells came to approximately 3.2 ug.

Whole-study results and caveats: A set of twenty-nine CD8+ CDR3 sequences was shared between patients and controls, and these sequences appeared highly expressed in patients. No significant patient-versus-control difference appeared in CD8+ Simpson's diversity.

To note about this clonotype: The target antigen is unknown.

Sequenced patients had shown CD8+CD57+ cell expansion by flow cytometry. Patients uniformly had severe acquired aplastic anemia. Genomic DNA provided the template from which TCR beta VDJ and CDR3 profiles were obtained. TCRdb redid the calling of the reads with MiXCR, one entry per CDR3 protein. The data hold roughly 170,000 distinct CDR3 sequences, with roughly 50% observed a single time. The V gene lost 6 bases and the J gene lost 6 bases, with 8 bases spanning the gap. The CDR3 loop spans 11 amino acids. CDR1 is SNHLY and CDR2 is FYNNEI in the germline V gene. Sequenced material: sorted CD4+, CD8+, or CD8+CD57+ T cells (not recorded which) from PBMCs. The origin of this receptor is a human donor with aplastic anemia. The chain is built from TRBV2 and TRBJ1-1; the D is unclear. CDR3: CASRRRAEAFF. CDR3 coding DNA: TGTGCCAGCAGAAGGAGGGCTGAAGCTTTCTTT.